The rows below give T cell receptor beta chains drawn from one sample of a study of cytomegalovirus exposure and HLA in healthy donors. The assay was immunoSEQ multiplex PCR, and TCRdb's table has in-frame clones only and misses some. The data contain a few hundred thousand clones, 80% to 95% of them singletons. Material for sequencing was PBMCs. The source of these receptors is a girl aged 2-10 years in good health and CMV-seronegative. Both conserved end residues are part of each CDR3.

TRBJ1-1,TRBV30,CAWSREASSTEAFF
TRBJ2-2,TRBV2,CASRGASPGELFF
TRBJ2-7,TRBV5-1,CASSPGGQGREQYF
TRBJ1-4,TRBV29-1,CSVVVQGNEKLFF
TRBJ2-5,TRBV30,CAWSPGLAGGRETQYF
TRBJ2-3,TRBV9,CASSVAGDNTDTQYF
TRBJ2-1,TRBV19,CASSIAGGRNEQFF
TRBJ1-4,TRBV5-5,CASSLAGGVVNEKLFF
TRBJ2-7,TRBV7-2,CASSPPGGSFYEQYF
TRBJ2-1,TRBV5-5,CASLAPSKISEQFF
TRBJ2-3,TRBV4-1,CASSHAGLAGAGGTQYF
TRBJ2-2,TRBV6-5,CASSTGVRTGELFF
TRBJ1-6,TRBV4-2,CASSPAYGQVLENFAPLHF
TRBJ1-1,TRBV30,CAWILANTEAFF
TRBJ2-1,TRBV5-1,CASSGRGGAPDEQFF
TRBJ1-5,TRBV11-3,CARTGTARTTFNQPQHF
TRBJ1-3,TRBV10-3,CAISDRGRSGNTIYF
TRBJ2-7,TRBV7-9,CASQTGFTNYEQYF